The next 19 T cell receptor beta chains were all read from a single sample in a study of cytomegalovirus exposure and HLA in healthy donors. TCRdb's table, derived via immunoSEQ multiplex PCR, lists solely in-frame clones and lacks some. This table holds 350,000 or so clones, about nine tenths found once. Sequencing was performed on PBMCs. These receptors were obtained from a woman under 30 in good health and CMV-seronegative.

V and J are TRBV7-6 and TRBJ1-2; D may be TRBD1 (5 bases). The V end was cut by 5 bases, the J end by 4 bases, with 17 bases between. From germline, CDR1 is SGHVS and CDR2 FNYEAQ. This CDR3 comprises 15 residues. The CDR3 here is CASSPQQGGLYGYTF. CDR3 DNA: TGTGCCAGCAGCCCCCAGCAGGGAGGTCTCTATGGCTACACCTTC.

The V call is TRBV15, the J call TRBJ2-7, with D unclear. Trimming left V 1 base short and J 3 bases short, with 10 bases between. Germline V gene lookup returns CDR1 LNHNV and CDR2 YYDKDF (reference sequence). This CDR3 is 14 amino acids long. CDR3 in amino acids: CATSRGRDGYEQYF. The CDR3 bases are TGTGCCACCAGCAGAGGGAGAGACGGCTACGAGCAGTACTTC. Filled out from reference TRBV15 and TRBJ2-7, the complete variable domain reads DAMVIQNPRYQVTQFGKPVTLSCSQTLNHNVMYWYQQKSSQAPKLLFHYYDKDFNNEADTPDNFQSRRPNTSFCFLDIRSPGLGDTAMYLCATSRGRDGYEQYFGPGTRLTVT.

This chain uses TRBV6-5 with TRBJ2-7; possible D gene TRBD1, 5 bases. The CDR3 is 15 amino acids. Germline loops: CDR1 MNHEY, CDR2 SVGAGI. With 3 bases removed from V and 3 bases from J, the gap between germline ends came to 15 bases. CDR3 sequence (DNA): TGTGCCAGCAGTTATAGTGACCCCAGGGACTACGAGCAGTACTTC. This translates into CASSYSDPRDYEQYF.

This rearrangement joins TRBV28 to TRBJ1-1, with 7 bases lining up with TRBD1. The junction had 10 bases not matched to a gene; V was cut back by 5 bases and J by 4 bases. Germline CDR1 reads MDHEN; CDR2 reads SYDVKM. There are 15 residues in the CDR3. CDR3 protein: CASSRDSLFLTEAFF. CDR3 bases: TGTGCCAGCAGTAGGGACAGTCTTTTTCTCACTGAAGCTTTCTTT.

J is TRBJ2-7 and V is TRBV27; weak D call: TRBD2 (6 bases). The V gene lost 4 bases and the J gene lost 3 bases, with 16 bases spanning the gap. Germline CDR1 MNHEY, CDR2 SMNVEV (reference sequence). This CDR3 has 15 residues. The CDR3 loop reads CASSSRPGEVYEQYF. The CDR3 nucleotides read TGTGCCAGCAGTTCCCGCCCGGGAGAGGTCTACGAGCAGTACTTC.

CDR3 region: CASSLGTGGVSQTQYF. CDR3 DNA: TGTGCCAGCAGCTTAGGGACAGGGGGCGTTAGTCAGACCCAGTACTTC. The gene calls are TRBV7-6 and TRBJ2-5; TRBD1 aligns across 11 bases. Germline-derived CDR1 and CDR2 are SGHVS and FNYEAQ. Trimming at V came to 1 base and at J to 6 bases, leaving 7 bases not matched to a gene. This CDR3 region has 16 residues.

This chain connects TRBV2 to TRBJ2-2, with a tentative D call TRBD1 (5 bases). From germline, CDR1 is SNHLY and CDR2 FYNNEI. The length of the CDR3 is 14 residues. Trimming left V 8 bases short and J 2 bases short, with 12 bases between. In DNA, the CDR3 is TGTGCCAGCGGGGCCTTTCTAAACACCGGGGAGCTGTTTTTT. It yields the protein CASGAFLNTGELFF.

The sample holds one count of this clone. The rearrangement uses TRBV27 and TRBJ2-7, with no clear D. From germline, CDR1 is MNHEY and CDR2 SMNVEV (reference sequence). The length of the CDR3 is 16 residues. Trimming removed 8 bases from V and 3 bases from J, with 23 bases in between. CDR3 loop: CASGNIHSSRLYEQYF. The CDR3 coding sequence is TGTGCCAGCGGAAATATCCACAGCTCCCGGCTCTACGAGCAGTACTTC.

This chain joins TRBV9 and TRBJ2-2; perhaps TRBD1 as D (6 bases). Deletions cut 4 bases from V and 0 bases from J, with 16 bases between. The CDR3 consists of 17 residues. From germline, CDR1 is SGDLS and CDR2 YYNGEE. The CDR3 DNA follows: TGTGCCAGCAGCACCCGACAGGTATTCGCGAACACCGGGGAGCTGTTTTTT. Protein: CASSTRQVFANTGELFF.

The rearrangement links TRBV28 to TRBJ2-5; D call uncertain. The length of the CDR3 is 13 residues. With 6 bases removed from V and 4 bases from J, the gap between germline ends came to 12 bases. Germline CDR1 reads MDHEN; CDR2 reads SYDVKM. CDR3 region: CASSISSLETQYF. CDR3 nucleotides: TGTGCCAGCAGCATCTCGAGTTTAGAGACCCAGTACTTC. Drawing the rest from reference TRBV28 and TRBJ2-5, the complete variable domain is DVKVTQSSRYLVKRTGEKVFLECVQDMDHENMFWYRQDPGLGLRLIYFSYDVKMKEKGDIPEGYSVSREKKERFSLILESASTNQTSMYLCASSISSLETQYFGPGTRLLVL.

V and J are TRBV4-3 and TRBJ2-2; 8 bases map to TRBD2. CDR3 length: 18 residues. V lost 0 bases and J lost 15; bases outside the gene matches: 21. Germline loops: CDR1 LGHNA, CDR2 YSLEER. CDR3 residues: CASSQDLPHGGGVGKVFF. The CDR3 nucleotides read TGCGCCAGCAGCCAAGATCTCCCCCACGGGGGGGGAGTGGGGAAGGTGTTTTTT.

The genes are TRBV7-3 and TRBJ2-1; 11 bases align to TRBD2. This CDR3 is 15 amino acids long. With 5 bases clipped from V and 5 bases from J, the junction kept 5 bases outside the gene matches. Per germline, CDR1 SGHTA and CDR2 FQGTGA. CDR3 bases: TGTGCCAGCAGCCTGGGACTAGCGGCCGACAATGAGCAGTTCTTC. It yields the protein CASSLGLAADNEQFF.

The chain employs TRBV29-1 and TRBJ2-5; the match to TRBD1 covers 8 bases. The CDR3 runs to 13 residues. V lost 7 bases, J lost 5 bases, and 9 bases stayed unmatched. Germline V gene lookup returns CDR1 SQVTM and CDR2 ANQGSEA. The CDR3 is CSAQQGVGETQYF. In DNA, the CDR3 is TGCAGCGCCCAACAGGGGGTTGGGGAGACCCAGTACTTC.

The chain is built from TRBV6-6 and TRBJ1-1; D remains unclear. The V end lost 7 bases, the J end lost 5 bases, and 14 bases lay between the germline ends. There are 13 residues in the CDR3. The germline CDR1 and CDR2 sequences are MNHNY and SVGAGI (reference sequence). The chain's CDR3 is CASNVLGGTEAFF. In DNA, the CDR3 is TGTGCCAGCAATGTGCTGGGAGGAACTGAAGCTTTCTTT.

The chain employs TRBV7-8 and TRBJ1-1, with TRBD1 as a possible D gene (5 bases). This CDR3 has 12 residues. Per the germline V gene, CDR1 is SGHVS and CDR2 is FQNEAQ. V dropped 4 bases and J dropped 7 bases, with 10 bases sitting between them. CDR3 nucleotide sequence: TGTGCCAGCAGCTCGCCGACAGATGAAGCTTTCTTT. Protein: CASSSPTDEAFF.

V is TRBV6-6 and J is TRBJ1-2, with 7 nucleotides matching TRBD1. Germline V gives CDR1 MNHNY, CDR2 SVGAGI (reference sequence). J was trimmed by 8 bases and V by 5 bases; bases with no gene match: 14. The CDR3 runs to 15 residues. DNA for the CDR3: TGTGCCAGCAGTCCCACCCCGCCAGGGGGATACGGCTACACCTTC. Its translation is CASSPTPPGGYGYTF.

This clone was observed a few times. This chain uses TRBV6-5 with TRBJ1-2, with D unclear. The CDR3 covers 13 residues. The ends were cut back, 2 bases at V and 2 bases at J, with 6 bases in the middle. Germline V gene lookup returns CDR1 MNHEY and CDR2 SVGAGI. CDR3 amino acids: CASSYRENYGYTF. Written as DNA, the CDR3 is TGTGCCAGCAGTTACCGGGAGAACTATGGCTACACCTTC.

This chain links TRBV6-4 with TRBJ2-7; 10 nucleotides align to TRBD1. From germline, CDR1 is MRHNA and CDR2 SNTAGT. V was pared by 2 bases and J by 2 bases, with 6 bases of the junction left unmatched. The CDR3 has 16 amino acids. The CDR3 nucleotides are TGTGCCAGCAGTGACCCGAACGGGACAGGGGCCTACGAGCAGTACTTC. Its translation is CASSDPNGTGAYEQYF.

This chain uses TRBV6-6 with TRBJ1-1; 8 bases are shared with TRBD1. CDR1 MNHNY and CDR2 SVGAGI come from the germline V gene (reference sequence). After removal of 2 bases from V and 8 bases from J, the junction contained 10 bases not matched to a gene. The CDR3 totals 15 residues. In DNA, the CDR3 is TGTGCCAGCAGTTACCCGACAGGACAGGGTGGAGAAGCTTTCTTT. Translated, it gives CASSYPTGQGGEAFF.